This record concerns one T cell receptor (beta chain) sequence. Generated by immunoSEQ multiplex PCR, the TCRdb table keeps only in-frame clones and is missing some. The repertoire has approximately 410,000 clones, about 92% of them found once; the top ten carry around 1.7%. These data are taken from a study of Ad26.COV2.S vaccination and SARS-CoV-2 variants. Looking at the study overall: Ad26.COV2.S was injected intramuscularly once or twice, 56 days apart.

The CDR3 is 13 amino acids. The germline V gene encodes CDR1 SGHVS and CDR2 FNYEAQ. V lost 0 bases, J lost 6 bases, and 9 bases lay in between. Treatment meaning: 15 to 20 received Ad26.COV2.S at low or high dose, single or two shots; 5 received placebo; per-sample allocation not given. The samples date from day 63 after the first vaccine or placebo injection. This chain uses TRBV7-6 with TRBJ2-7; a possible D gene is TRBD2 (6 bases). Specimen: peripheral blood, collected in a trial of Ad26.COV2.S vaccine versus placebo. The TCR originated in a person between 18 and 65 years old who received the Ad26.COV2.S COVID-19 vaccine or a placebo. In DNA, the CDR3 is TGTGCCAGCAGCTTAGCGCACGGGAGCGAGCAGTACTTC. This translates into CASSLAHGSEQYF.